Each of the 23 T cell receptor beta chains below was sequenced from the same sample in a study of radiation and T cells in renal cell carcinoma (dated by TCRdb to between 2020 and 2021). The sample's time point label, decoded: blood 2 weeks post-SBRT. The treatment or condition tag for this specimen amounts to: 15 Gy SBRT to primary tumor, nephrectomy 4 weeks later. Library creation used the immunoSEQ multiplex PCR assay. Held by TCRdb, this immuneACCESS table contains in-frame sequences only and omits some clones. Under half of the omission traces to an unresolved V gene where checked; the cause of the rest is unknown. This sample lists about 130,000 clones; approximately 75% were detected once. Around 1.8% of the sample comes from the top ten. The sample was blood, taken from a patient whose treatment included radiotherapy and nephrectomy. All receptors derive from an older woman with renal cell carcinoma.

The V gene is TRBV5-4, the J gene TRBJ1-2; possible D gene TRBD1, 5 bases. The CDR3 sequence is 14 residues long. Germline-derived CDR1 and CDR2 are SGHNT and YYREEE (reference sequence). V lost 0 bases to trimming and J lost 6 bases, with 12 bases between them. The CDR3 DNA reads TGTGCCAGCAGCTTGGTGGGGGAGTTCCATGGCTACACCTTC. Amino acid sequence: CASSLVGEFHGYTF.

This chain links TRBV30 with TRBJ2-7; D remains unclear. Trimming removed 0 bases from V and 6 bases from J, with 6 bases in between. The CDR3 totals 11 residues. CDR1 is GTSNPN, CDR2 SVGIG, per germline (reference sequence). The CDR3 DNA reads TGTGCCTGGAGTGTAAATGCCGAGCAGTACTTC. As protein: CAWSVNAEQYF.

This clone was picked up one time. The chain links TRBV19 to TRBJ1-4; 7 bases fit TRBD1. The CDR3 has 14 residues. The V segment lost 6 bases and the J segment 8 bases; nucleotides outside the gene matches: 9. Germline V gene data show CDR1 as LNHDA and CDR2 as SQIVND (reference sequence). The CDR3, as DNA: TGTGCCAGTAGACACAGGGGAGTAGGGGAAAAACTGTTTTTT. Translating it yields CASRHRGVGEKLFF.

The V gene is TRBV5-1, the J gene TRBJ2-1, with TRBD2 as a possible D gene (6 bases). CDR1 SGHRS and CDR2 YFSETQ come from the germline V gene. The CDR3 loop spans 16 amino acids. V was clipped by 0 bases and J by 0 bases, with 10 bases between them. For the CDR3, the DNA is TGCGCCAGCAGCTTGGAAGCGGGTAGCTCCTACAATGAGCAGTTCTTC. It specifies CASSLEAGSSYNEQFF.

The chain uses TRBV7-2 and TRBJ1-3; no reliable D call. Germline-derived CDR1 and CDR2 are SGHTA and FQGNSA. Trimming cost V 1 base and J 0 bases, with 7 bases left between them. The CDR3 is 15 amino acids. The CDR3 reads CASSLGPSSGNTIYF. The DNA for the CDR3 is TGTGCCAGCAGCTTAGGACCGAGCTCTGGAAACACCATATATTTT.

V usage is TRBV2 and J usage is TRBJ2-3, with D perhaps being TRBD1 or TRBD2 (5 bases each). CDR1 and CDR2 from the germline V gene are SNHLY and FYNNEI. V lost 6 bases and J lost 0, with 16 bases in between. CDR3 length: 16 residues. The CDR3 region has the DNA TGTGCCAGCAGGAGGACCGGGACCGCTAGCACAGATACGCAGTATTTT. It translates to CASRRTGTASTDTQYF.

The chain links TRBV2 to TRBJ2-7, with 7 bases that match TRBD1. The germline CDR1 and CDR2 sequences are SNHLY and FYNNEI. V was clipped by 7 bases and J by 3 bases; unmatched bases: 6. The CDR3 extends over 13 amino acids. CDR3 coding DNA: TGTGCCAGCAAGAACGGACAGGACTACGAGCAGTACTTC. It translates to CASKNGQDYEQYF. The whole variable domain, filled in from reference TRBV2 and TRBJ2-7, reads EPEVTQTPSHQVTQMGQEVILRCVPISNHLYFYWYRQILGQKVEFLVSFYNNEISEKSEIFDDQFSVERPDGSNFTLKIRSTKLEDSAMYFCASKNGQDYEQYFGPGTRLTVT.

This clone was seen only a few times. This rearrangement joins TRBV2 to TRBJ1-1; TRBD1 might be the D (6 bases). V lost 7 bases to trimming and J lost 0 bases, with 12 bases between them. The length of the CDR3 is 14 residues. Per germline, CDR1 SNHLY and CDR2 FYNNEI. The CDR3 here is CASKQGTMNTEAFF. The CDR3 DNA reads as TGTGCCAGCAAACAGGGAACCATGAACACTGAAGCTTTCTTT.

Only a few counts were recorded for this clone. The chain recombines TRBV6-6 with TRBJ2-7; 8 bases line up with TRBD1. This CDR3 spans 15 amino acids. Trimming at V came to 6 bases and at J to 6 bases, leaving 13 bases not matched to a gene. Germline V CDR1 and CDR2: MNHNY, SVGAGI (reference sequence). The CDR3 protein is CASSGIGTGGLEQYF. In DNA form, the CDR3 reads TGTGCCAGCAGCGGAATCGGGACAGGAGGGCTCGAGCAGTACTTC.

This clone was observed once. The V gene is TRBV10-3, the J gene TRBJ1-1, with 7 bases that match TRBD1. This CDR3 is built from 13 residues. The germline V gene encodes CDR1 ENHRY and CDR2 SYGVKD. V lost 2 bases, J lost 6 bases, and 3 bases stayed unmatched. CDR3 in DNA: TGTGCCATCAGTGAGGGGGACAGACCTGAAGCTTTCTTT. This encodes CAISEGDRPEAFF.

The rearrangement joins TRBV27 to TRBJ1-1; D remains ambiguous. In germline, CDR1 is MNHEY, CDR2 SMNVEV (reference sequence). The length of the CDR3 is 14 residues. V lost 3 bases to trimming and J lost 1 base, with 9 bases between them. The CDR3 DNA follows: TGTGCCAGCAGTTTTCAACACCCGAACACTGAAGCTTTCTTT. This encodes CASSFQHPNTEAFF.

The rearrangement links TRBV14 to TRBJ2-7; no clear D gene. The germline gives CDR1 SGHDN, CDR2 FVKESK. The CDR3 has 15 amino acids. V was cut by 0 bases and J by 4 bases, with 13 bases left in between. CDR3 loop: CASSQERAPPYEQYF. The CDR3, as DNA: TGTGCCAGCAGCCAAGAAAGGGCCCCCCCTTACGAGCAGTACTTC.

V is TRBV7-6 and J is TRBJ2-1; 9 bases line up with TRBD1. The CDR3 is made up of 13 amino acids. The germline V gene has CDR1 SGHVS and CDR2 FNYEAQ. V shed 5 bases, J shed 10 bases, and the junction held 6 bases outside the gene matches. The CDR3 DNA reads as TGTGCCAGCAGCCCCCCGGACAGGGGAGAGCAGTTCTTC. Amino acids: CASSPPDRGEQFF.

The CDR3 spells CASSLEGRGLTDTQYF. The DNA of the CDR3 is TGCGCCAGCAGCTTGGAAGGCAGGGGGCTCACAGATACGCAGTATTTT. This chain links TRBV5-1 with TRBJ2-3; 8 positions match TRBD1. The CDR3 has 16 residues. The germline V gene encodes CDR1 SGHRS and CDR2 YFSETQ. J was trimmed by 2 bases and V by 0 bases; bases with no gene match: 5.

This chain uses TRBV27 with TRBJ1-2; D perhaps matches TRBD1 (5 bases). This CDR3 is built from 13 residues. Trimming shortened V by 2 bases and J by 8 bases, and 12 bases separated the two germline ends. The V gene's germline CDR1 is MNHEY and CDR2 SMNVEV (reference sequence). CDR3 region: CASSLNGAVGYTF. For the CDR3, the DNA is TGTGCCAGCAGTTTAAACGGGGCGGTAGGCTACACCTTC.

The chain combines TRBV20-1 with TRBJ1-2; D remains ambiguous. Germline V gene lookup returns CDR1 DFQATT and CDR2 SNEGSKA (reference sequence). V was shortened by 6 bases and J by 0 bases, with 5 bases between the two germline ends. The CDR3 consists of 11 residues. The CDR3 is CSAPPNYGYTF. CDR3 bases: TGCAGTGCGCCCCCTAACTATGGCTACACCTTC.

V usage is TRBV27 and J usage is TRBJ2-7, with 13 positions matching TRBD2. The CDR3 has 17 residues. The junction had 9 bases not matched to a gene; V was cut back by 4 bases and J by 3 bases. Germline values: CDR1 MNHEY, CDR2 SMNVEV (reference sequence). The CDR3 sequence: CASSSRLAGGRDYEQYF. The DNA of the CDR3 is TGTGCCAGCAGTTCACGACTAGCGGGAGGCCGTGACTACGAGCAGTACTTC.

The genes are TRBV25-1 and TRBJ1-1, with a weak D call TRBD1 (6 bases). This CDR3 is built from 15 residues. CDR1 is MGHDK and CDR2 is SYGVNS in the germline V gene. V was clipped by 0 bases and J by 4 bases, with 12 bases between them. CDR3 sequence (DNA): TGTGCCAGCAGTGAATATGGGAGGGGGTCCACTGAAGCTTTCTTT. Its translation is CASSEYGRGSTEAFF.

About this clone: An end of the junction differs from the germline gene, which may be a read error. The chain employs TRBV10-3 and TRBJ1-1; D perhaps matches TRBD1 (5 bases). CDR1 is ENHRY and CDR2 is SYGVKD in the germline V gene. The CDR3 sequence is 14 residues long. CDR3 in DNA: TGTGCCGTCAGTGTCAGGGATCTGAACACTGAAGCTTTCTTT. It translates to CAVSVRDLNTEAFF.

A single count supports this clone. The chain links TRBV19 to TRBJ1-1; possible D gene TRBD1, 5 bases. Germline V lookup: CDR1 LNHDA, CDR2 SQIVND (reference sequence). The CDR3 contains 11 residues. Trimming left V 8 bases short and J 7 bases short, with 11 bases between. This chain's CDR3 is CASVLGGEAFF. The CDR3 DNA is TGTGCCAGTGTGTTGGGGGGTGAAGCTTTCTTT.

The J gene is TRBJ2-7, the V gene TRBV23-1; D may be TRBD1 (6 bases). TRBV23-1 is reported as an ORF; its role is uncertain. The CDR3 has 15 residues. With 0 bases removed from V and 5 bases from J, the gap between germline ends came to 14 bases. CDR3 protein: CASSQSTGQNDEQYF. DNA of the CDR3: TGCGCCAGCAGTCAATCTACAGGGCAGAACGACGAGCAGTACTTC.

This chain connects TRBV21-1 to TRBJ2-5. TRBV21-1 has pseudogene status. The CDR3 contains 17 residues. CDR3 in DNA: TGTGCCAGCACTCTTCGTTCGGGCCTCGTGTACCAAGAGACCCAGTACTTC. Residues: CASTLRSGLVYQETQYF.

The rearrangement links TRBV5-6 to TRBJ2-1, with TRBD1 identical over 9 bases. CDR1 and CDR2 (germline): SGHDT, YYEEEE. This CDR3 has 15 amino acids. With V trimmed by 1 base and J by 7 bases, 6 bases remained unmatched. The CDR3 is CASSLRTGAWNEQFF. DNA for the CDR3: TGTGCCAGCAGCTTGAGGACAGGGGCCTGGAATGAGCAGTTCTTC.